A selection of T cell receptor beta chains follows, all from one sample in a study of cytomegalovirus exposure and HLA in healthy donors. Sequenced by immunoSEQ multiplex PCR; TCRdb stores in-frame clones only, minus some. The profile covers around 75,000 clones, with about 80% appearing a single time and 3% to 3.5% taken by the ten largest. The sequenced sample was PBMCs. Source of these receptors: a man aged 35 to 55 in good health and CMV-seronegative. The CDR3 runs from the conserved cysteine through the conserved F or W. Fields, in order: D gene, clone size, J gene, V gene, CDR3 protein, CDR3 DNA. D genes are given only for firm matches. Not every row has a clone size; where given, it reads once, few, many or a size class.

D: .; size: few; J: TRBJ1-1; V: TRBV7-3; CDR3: CASSLTGGDTEAFF; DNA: TGTGCCAGCAGCTTAACGGGAGGGGACACTGAAGCTTTCTTT
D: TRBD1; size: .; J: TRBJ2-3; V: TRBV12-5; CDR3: CASGLLSWTGGTDTQYF; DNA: TGTGCTAGTGGTTTGCTTTCTTGGACAGGGGGAACAGATACGCAGTATTTT
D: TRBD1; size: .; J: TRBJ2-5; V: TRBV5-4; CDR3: CASSLVTGARTETQYF; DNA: TGTGCCAGCAGCCTGGTAACAGGGGCTCGTACGGAGACCCAGTACTTC
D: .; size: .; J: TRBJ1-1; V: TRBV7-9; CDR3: CASSQGVNTEAFF; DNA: TGTGCCAGCAGCCAAGGGGTGAACACTGAAGCTTTCTTT
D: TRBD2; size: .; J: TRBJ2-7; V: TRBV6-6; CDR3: CASSYGGGRYEQYF; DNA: TGTGCCAGCAGTTACGGCGGGGGGCGCTACGAGCAGTACTTC
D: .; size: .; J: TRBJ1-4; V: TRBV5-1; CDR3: CASSPNSGEKLFF; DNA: TGCGCCAGCAGCCCCAATTCAGGAGAAAAACTGTTTTTT
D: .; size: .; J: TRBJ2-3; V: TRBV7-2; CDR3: CASSSGQLSTDTQYF; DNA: TGTGCCAGCAGCTCCGGACAGCTTAGCACAGATACGCAGTATTTT
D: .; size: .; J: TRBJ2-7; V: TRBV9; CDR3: CASSVSDLSYEQYF; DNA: TGTGCCAGCAGCGTATCGGACTTATCCTACGAGCAGTACTTC
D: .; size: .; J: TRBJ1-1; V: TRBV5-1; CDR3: CASSFLGSEGTEAFF; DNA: TGCGCCAGCAGCTTTCTGGGGTCTGAGGGCACTGAAGCTTTCTTT
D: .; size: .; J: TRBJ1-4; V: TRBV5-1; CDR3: CASSLGQANEKLFF; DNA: TGCGCCAGCAGCTTGGGACAGGCTAATGAAAAACTGTTTTTT